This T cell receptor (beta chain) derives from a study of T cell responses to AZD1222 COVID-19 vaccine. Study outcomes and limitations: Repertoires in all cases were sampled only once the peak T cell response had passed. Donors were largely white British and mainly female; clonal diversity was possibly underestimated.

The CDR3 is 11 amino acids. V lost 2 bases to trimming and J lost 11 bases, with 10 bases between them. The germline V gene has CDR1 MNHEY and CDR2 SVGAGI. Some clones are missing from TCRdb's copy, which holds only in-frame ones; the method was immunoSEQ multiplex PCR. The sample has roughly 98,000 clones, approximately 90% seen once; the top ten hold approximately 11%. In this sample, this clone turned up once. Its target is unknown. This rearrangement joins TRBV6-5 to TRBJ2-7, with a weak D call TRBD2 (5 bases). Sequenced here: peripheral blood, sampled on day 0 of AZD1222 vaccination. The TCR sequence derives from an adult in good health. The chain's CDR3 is CASSYEGIEYF. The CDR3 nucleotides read TGTGCCAGCAGTTACGAGGGTATTGAGTACTTC.